This T cell receptor (beta chain) appears in the sequencing data of a study of blood T cell repertoires in COVID-19. Study overall: Acute and convalescent COVID-19 specimens originated in the United States, Italy and Spain.

This CDR3 has 14 residues. V shed 2 bases, J shed 5 bases, and the junction held 3 bases outside the gene matches. Germline values: CDR1 MNHEY, CDR2 SMNVEV (reference sequence). Clones were sequenced by immunoSEQ multiplex PCR, and TCRdb holds only the in-frame ones, with some missing. The table includes 350,000 to 500,000 clones, 70% to 90% detected once. Living in about two dozen US areas, the participants were between roughly 18 and 95 years of age. Participants were placed into cohorts based on the clinical history they reported. All exposed participants met a person with COVID-19 within 2 weeks before entering the study.

Sample: PBMCs or T cells enriched from blood (not recorded which). The clonotype comes from a woman aged 18 to 35 who had been exposed to COVID-19. The chain joins TRBV27 to TRBJ2-7; 10 nucleotides agree with TRBD1. The CDR3, as DNA: TGTGCCAGCAGTTTACTGGGGACAGGGGACGAGCAGTACTTC. This sequence encodes CASSLLGTGDEQYF.